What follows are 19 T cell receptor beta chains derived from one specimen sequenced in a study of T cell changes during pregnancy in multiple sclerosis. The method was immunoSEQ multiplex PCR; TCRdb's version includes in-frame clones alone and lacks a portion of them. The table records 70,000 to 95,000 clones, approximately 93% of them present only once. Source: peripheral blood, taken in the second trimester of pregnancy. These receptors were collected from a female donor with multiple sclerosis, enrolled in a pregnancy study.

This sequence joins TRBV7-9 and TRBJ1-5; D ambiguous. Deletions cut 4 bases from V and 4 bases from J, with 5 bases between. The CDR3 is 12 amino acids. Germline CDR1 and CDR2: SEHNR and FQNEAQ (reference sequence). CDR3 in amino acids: CASSWRNQPQHF. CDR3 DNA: TGTGCCAGCAGCTGGAGGAATCAGCCCCAGCATTTT.

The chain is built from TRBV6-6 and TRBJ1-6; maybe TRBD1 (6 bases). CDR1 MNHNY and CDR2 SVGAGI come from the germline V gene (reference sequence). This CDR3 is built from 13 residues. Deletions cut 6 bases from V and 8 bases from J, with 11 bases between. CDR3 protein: CASRQGRDSPLHF. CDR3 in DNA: TGTGCCAGCAGACAGGGACGGGATTCACCCCTCCACTTT.

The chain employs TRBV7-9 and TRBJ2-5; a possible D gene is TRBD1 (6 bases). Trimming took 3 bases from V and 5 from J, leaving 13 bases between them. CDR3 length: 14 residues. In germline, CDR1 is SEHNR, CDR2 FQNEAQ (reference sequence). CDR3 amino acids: CASSLAGARETQYF. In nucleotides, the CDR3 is TGTGCCAGCAGCTTGGCAGGGGCGCGGGAGACCCAGTACTTC.

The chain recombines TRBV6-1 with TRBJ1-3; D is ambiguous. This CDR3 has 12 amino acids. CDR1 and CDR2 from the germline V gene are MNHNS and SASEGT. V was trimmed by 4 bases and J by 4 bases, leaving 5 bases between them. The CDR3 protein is CASSVSGNTIYF. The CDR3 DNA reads TGTGCCAGCAGTGTGTCAGGAAACACCATATATTTT.

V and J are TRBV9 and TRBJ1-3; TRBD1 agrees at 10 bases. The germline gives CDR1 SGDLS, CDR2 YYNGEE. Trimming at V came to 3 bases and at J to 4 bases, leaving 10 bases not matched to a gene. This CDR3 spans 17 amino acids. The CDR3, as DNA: TGTGCCAGCAGCGCAACCGGGACAGGGGTCCTCGGAAACACCATATATTTT. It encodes CASSATGTGVLGNTIYF.

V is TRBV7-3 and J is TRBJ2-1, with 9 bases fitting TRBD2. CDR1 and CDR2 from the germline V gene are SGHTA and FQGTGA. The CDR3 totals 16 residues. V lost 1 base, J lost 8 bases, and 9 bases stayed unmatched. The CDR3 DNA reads TGTGCCAGCAGCTTAATGTTAGCGGGAGATTCAGATGAGCAGTTCTTC. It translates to CASSLMLAGDSDEQFF.

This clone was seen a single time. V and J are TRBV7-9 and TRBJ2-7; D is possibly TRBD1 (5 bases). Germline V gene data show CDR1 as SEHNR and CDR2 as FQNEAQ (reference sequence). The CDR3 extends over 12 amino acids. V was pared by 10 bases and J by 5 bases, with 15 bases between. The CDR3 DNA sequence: TGTGCCACTATGCCAGGGATCCACGAGCAGTACTTC. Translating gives CATMPGIHEQYF.

For the CDR3, the DNA is TGTGCCAGCAGCGAGCCCCAACCGGGAACGCTCTACAATGAGCAGTTCTTC. This gives the protein CASSEPQPGTLYNEQFF. The rearrangement joins TRBV9 to TRBJ2-1; perhaps TRBD2 as D (5 bases). Germline CDR1 and CDR2: SGDLS and YYNGEE. Trimming stripped 3 bases from V and 3 bases from J, with 19 bases between. This CDR3 comprises 17 residues.

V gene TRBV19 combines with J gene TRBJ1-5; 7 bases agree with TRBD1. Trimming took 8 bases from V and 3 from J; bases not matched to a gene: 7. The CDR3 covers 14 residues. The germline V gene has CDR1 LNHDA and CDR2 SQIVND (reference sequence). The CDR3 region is CASSKTGDNQPQHF. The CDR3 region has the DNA TGTGCCAGTTCTAAAACAGGGGACAATCAGCCCCAGCATTTT. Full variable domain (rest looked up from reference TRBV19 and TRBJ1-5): DGGITQSPKYLFRKEGQNVTLSCEQNLNHDAMYWYRQDPGQGLRLIYYSQIVNDFQKGDIAEGYSVSREKKESFPLTVTSAQKNPTAFYLCASSKTGDNQPQHFGDGTRLSIL.

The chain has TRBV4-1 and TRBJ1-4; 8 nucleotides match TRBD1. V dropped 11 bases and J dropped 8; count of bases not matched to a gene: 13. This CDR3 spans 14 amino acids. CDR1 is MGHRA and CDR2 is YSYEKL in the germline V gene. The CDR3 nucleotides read TGCGCCCGACGGGACAGGAAAGGAGGAGAAAAACTGTTTTTT. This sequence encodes CARRDRKGGEKLFF.

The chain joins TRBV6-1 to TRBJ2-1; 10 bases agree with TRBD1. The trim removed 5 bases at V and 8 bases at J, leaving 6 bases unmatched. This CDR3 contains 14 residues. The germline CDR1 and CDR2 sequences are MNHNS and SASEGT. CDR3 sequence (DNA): TGTGCCAGCAGTCAGGGACAGGGGTTGGATGAGCAGTTCTTC. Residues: CASSQGQGLDEQFF.

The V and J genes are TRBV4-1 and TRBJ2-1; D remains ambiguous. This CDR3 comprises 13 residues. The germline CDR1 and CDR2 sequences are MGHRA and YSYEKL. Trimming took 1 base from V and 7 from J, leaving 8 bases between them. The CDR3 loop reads CASSQGLGNEQFF. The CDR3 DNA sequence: TGCGCCAGCAGCCAAGGTCTCGGGAATGAGCAGTTCTTC.

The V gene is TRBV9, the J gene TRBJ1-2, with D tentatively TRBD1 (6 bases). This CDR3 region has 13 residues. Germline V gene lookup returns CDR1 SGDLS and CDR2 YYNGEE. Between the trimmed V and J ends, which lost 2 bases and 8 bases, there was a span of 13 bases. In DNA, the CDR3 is TGTGCCAGCAGCGTGGGCCAGGGGAACGGCTACACCTTC. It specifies CASSVGQGNGYTF.

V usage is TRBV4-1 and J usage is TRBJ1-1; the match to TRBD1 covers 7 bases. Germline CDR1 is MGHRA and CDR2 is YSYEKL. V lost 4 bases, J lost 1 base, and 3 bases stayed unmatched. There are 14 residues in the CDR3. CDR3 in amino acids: CASSRWDRNTEAFF. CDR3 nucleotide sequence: TGCGCCAGCAGCCGTTGGGACAGGAACACTGAAGCTTTCTTT.

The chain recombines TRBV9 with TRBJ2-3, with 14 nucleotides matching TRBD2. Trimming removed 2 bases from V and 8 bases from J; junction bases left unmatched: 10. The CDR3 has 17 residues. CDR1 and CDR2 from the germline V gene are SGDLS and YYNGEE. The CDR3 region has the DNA TGTGCCAGCAGCGTCTCGACTAGCGGGGGGGCCGAAGGTACGCAGTATTTT. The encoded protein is CASSVSTSGGAEGTQYF.

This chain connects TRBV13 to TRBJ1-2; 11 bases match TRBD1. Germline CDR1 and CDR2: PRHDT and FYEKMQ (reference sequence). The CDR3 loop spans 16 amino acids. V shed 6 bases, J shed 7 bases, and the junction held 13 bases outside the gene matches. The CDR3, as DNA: TGTGCCAGCAGTTCCGGGACAGGGGGTCTCTCGCTTGGCTACACCTTC. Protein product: CASSSGTGGLSLGYTF.

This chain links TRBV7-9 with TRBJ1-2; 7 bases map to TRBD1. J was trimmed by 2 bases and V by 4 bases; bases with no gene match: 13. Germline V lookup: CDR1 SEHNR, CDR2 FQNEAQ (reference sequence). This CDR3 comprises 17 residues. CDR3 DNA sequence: TGTGCCAGCAGCTATCAGCCTCCGGGACAGAGCAACTATGGCTACACCTTC. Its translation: CASSYQPPGQSNYGYTF.

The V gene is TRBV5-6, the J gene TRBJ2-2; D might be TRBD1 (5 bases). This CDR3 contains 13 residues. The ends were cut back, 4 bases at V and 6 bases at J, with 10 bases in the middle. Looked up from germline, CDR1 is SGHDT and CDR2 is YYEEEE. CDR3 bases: TGTGCCAGCAGCGACAGTGGGGCCGGGGAGCTGTTTTTT. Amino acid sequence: CASSDSGAGELFF. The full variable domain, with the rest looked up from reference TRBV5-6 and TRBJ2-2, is DAGVTQSPTHLIKTRGQQVTLRCSPKSGHDTVSWYQQALGQGPQFIFQYYEEEERQRGNFPDRFSGHQFPNYSSELNVNALLLGDSALYLCASSDSGAGELFFGEGSRLTVL.

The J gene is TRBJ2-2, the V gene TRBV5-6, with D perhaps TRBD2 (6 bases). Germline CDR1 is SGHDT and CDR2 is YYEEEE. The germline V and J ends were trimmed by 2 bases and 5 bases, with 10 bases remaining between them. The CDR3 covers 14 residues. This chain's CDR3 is CASSFGRGTGELFF. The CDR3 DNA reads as TGTGCCAGCAGCTTCGGTCGGGGGACCGGGGAGCTGTTTTTT. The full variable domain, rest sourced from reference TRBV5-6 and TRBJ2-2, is DAGVTQSPTHLIKTRGQQVTLRCSPKSGHDTVSWYQQALGQGPQFIFQYYEEEERQRGNFPDRFSGHQFPNYSSELNVNALLLGDSALYLCASSFGRGTGELFFGEGSRLTVL.